This TCR beta chain was captured by sequencing in a study of CD8 T cells in ankylosing spondylitis. This clonotype was seen repeatedly, ten times or more. Its antigen is unknown. Overall study results and limits: In ankylosing spondylitis patients, matched synovial fluid reportedly showed significant enrichment of disease-linked clones.

TCRdb called the 5' RACE reads again in MiXCR, with one record for every CDR3 protein. The repertoire includes fewer than 250,000 distinct CDR3 sequences, under 12% of them detected once, and roughly 2.5% sits in the top ten. The TCR comes from a male donor with ankylosing spondylitis or in good health (not recorded which). The sequenced sample consisted of blood, either unsorted or a sorted T cell fraction (not recorded which).

The CDR3 region is CASSLDYRAGEAFF. In DNA form, the CDR3 reads TGCGCCAGCAGCTTGGACTACAGGGCGGGTGAAGCTTTCTTT. The rearrangement links TRBV5-1 to TRBJ1-1; the D gene is possibly TRBD1 (6 bases). The V gene lost 0 bases and the J gene lost 7 bases, with 13 bases spanning the gap. This CDR3 is 14 amino acids long. Germline loops: CDR1 SGHRS, CDR2 YFSETQ.